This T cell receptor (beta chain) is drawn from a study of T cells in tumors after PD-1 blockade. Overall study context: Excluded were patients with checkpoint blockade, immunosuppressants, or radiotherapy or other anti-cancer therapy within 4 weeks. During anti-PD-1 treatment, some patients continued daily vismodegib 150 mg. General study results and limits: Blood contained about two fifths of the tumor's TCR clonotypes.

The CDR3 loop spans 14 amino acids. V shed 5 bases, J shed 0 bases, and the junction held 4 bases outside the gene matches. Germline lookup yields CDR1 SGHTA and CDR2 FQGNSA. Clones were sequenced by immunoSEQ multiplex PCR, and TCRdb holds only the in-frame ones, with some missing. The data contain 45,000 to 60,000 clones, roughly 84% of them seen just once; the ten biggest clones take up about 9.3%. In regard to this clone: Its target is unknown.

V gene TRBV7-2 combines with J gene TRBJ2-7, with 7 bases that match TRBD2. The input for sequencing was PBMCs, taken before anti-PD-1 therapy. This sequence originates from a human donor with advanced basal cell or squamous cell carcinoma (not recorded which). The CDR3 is CASSPPSGSYEQYF. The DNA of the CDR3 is TGTGCCAGCAGCCCTCCTAGCGGCTCCTACGAGCAGTACTTC.